Listed below are T cell receptor beta chains from one sample, sequenced in a study of Graves' ophthalmopathy and Graves' hyperthyroidism. TCRdb re-derived calls from the multiplex PCR reads in MiXCR, one entry per CDR3 protein. The sample carries 150,000 to 200,000 distinct CDR3 sequences, around 40% recorded once. What was sequenced was peripheral blood. Every receptor here comes from a man aged 25-45 years with Graves' ophthalmopathy. CDR3s include the opening cysteine and the closing phenylalanine or tryptophan. D genes are given only for firm matches. A clone size is listed for some rows: how often the clone was seen (once, few, many), or a class if it is expanded.

V	J	D	size	DNA	CDR3
TRBV27	TRBJ1-5	-	-	TGTGCCAGCAGTCCCTTACATAGCAATCAGCCCCAGCATTTT	CASSPLHSNQPQHF
TRBV6-2/TRBV6-3	TRBJ2-7	TRBD2	many	TGTGCCAGCAGTTACGTCGGGAGGAGAGAGTACGAGCAGTACTTC	CASSYVGRREYEQYF
TRBV6-2/TRBV6-3	TRBJ1-5	TRBD1	-	TGTGCCAGCAGGTACAGACAGGGGGATAATCAGCCCCAGCATTTT	CASRYRQGDNQPQHF
TRBV6-1	TRBJ1-1	TRBD1	-	TGTGCCAGCAGACTTCAGGGACAGGGGTATAATGAAGCTTTCTTT	CASRLQGQGYNEAFF
TRBV11-1	TRBJ1-1	-	many	TGTGCCAGCAACCTGGGGGGGAACACTGAAGCTTTCTTT	CASNLGGNTEAFF
TRBV4-3	TRBJ1-2	-	many	TGCGCCAGCAGCCAACGTGGCCTCGGCGGCTACACCTTC	CASSQRGLGGYTF
TRBV11-3	TRBJ2-5	-	-	TGTGCCAGCAGTCAAATGGAGACCCAGTACTTC	CASSQMETQYF
TRBV11-1	TRBJ2-2	TRBD2	-	TGTGCCAGCAGCCACCGCGCAGCGGGACGGACCGGGGAGCTGTTTTTT	CASSHRAAGRTGELFF
TRBV4-3	TRBJ2-5	-	many	TGCGCCAGCAGCCAAAAACAGATCGGGAGGGGGCGCGAGACCCAGTACTTC	CASSQKQIGRGRETQYF
TRBV5-1	TRBJ1-2	-	-	TGCGCCAGCAGCCCGGGCCCCCCTTTAGGCTACACCTTC	CASSPGPPLGYTF
TRBV4-2	TRBJ2-7	-	many	TGTGCCAGCAGCCAAGAAAGGCAGCACTCCTACGAGCAGTACTTC	CASSQERQHSYEQYF
TRBV6-2/TRBV6-3	TRBJ1-6	-	many	TGTGCCAGCAGGCCCGACAGACACAATTCACCCCTCCACTTT	CASRPDRHNSPLHF
TRBV20-1	TRBJ1-2	-	once	TGCAGTGCTAGAGATGGAGGGGCGCTAGCTAACTATGGCTACACCTTC	CSARDGGALANYGYTF
TRBV11-2	TRBJ2-7	-	many	TGTGCCAGCAGCTTATTTTTGGGGCAGGGTGACTACGAGCAGTACTTC	CASSLFLGQGDYEQYF
TRBV28	TRBJ1-1	-	many	TGTGCCAGCAGTCCCCGTCCAACTGAAGCTTTCTTT	CASSPRPTEAFF
TRBV12-3/TRBV12-4	TRBJ2-5	TRBD2	-	TGTGCCAGCAGTTCTCGTCCTAGCGGAAAAGAGACCCAGTACTTC	CASSSRPSGKETQYF
TRBV6-5	TRBJ2-2	TRBD1	many	TGTGCCAGCAGTTGGACAGGGCTTGGCACCGGGGAGCTGTTTTTT	CASSWTGLGTGELFF
TRBV30	TRBJ1-1	-	many	TGTGCCTGGAGTGTAAGATCCTTGAACACTGAAGCTTTCTTT	CAWSVRSLNTEAFF
TRBV24-1	TRBJ1-2	-	many	TGTGCCACCAGTGATTTGCGGGGTTATGGCTACACCTTC	CATSDLRGYGYTF
TRBV11-2	TRBJ2-5	-	many	TGTGCCAGCAGCTTAGATGGGGACTACCAAGAGACCCAGTACTTC	CASSLDGDYQETQYF
TRBV11-2	TRBJ1-2	TRBD1	many	TGTGCCAGCAGCTTAGAAGGGACAGGGGTTGGCTATGGCTACACCTTC	CASSLEGTGVGYGYTF
TRBV29-1	TRBJ2-7	TRBD2	-	TGCAGCGTCCTAGCGGAAACTTACTACGAGCAGTACTTC	CSVLAETYYEQYF
TRBV6-1	TRBJ2-5	TRBD1	-	TGTGCCAGCAGTCGGGACAGTATCCAAGAGACCCAGTACTTC	CASSRDSIQETQYF
TRBV7-2	TRBJ2-7	-	-	TGTGCCAGCAGCTTAGTTTCTGAATGGTACTTC	CASSLVSEWYF
TRBV24-1	TRBJ1-2	-	many	TGTGCCACCAGTGATTGGGACCGAAACTATGGCTACACCTTC	CATSDWDRNYGYTF
TRBV4-1	TRBJ2-2	-	many	TGCGCCAGCGCGAAGGACAACACCGGGGAGCTGTTTTTT	CASAKDNTGELFF
TRBV3-1	TRBJ1-5	-	many	TGTGCCAGCAGCCAGAAGAGCAATCAGCCCCAGCATTTT	CASSQKSNQPQHF
TRBV5-4	TRBJ2-5	TRBD1	once	TGTGCCAGCAGCGGGGACAGGGGGCTAGGAGAGACCCAGTACTTC	CASSGDRGLGETQYF
TRBV28	TRBJ1-2	TRBD1	-	TGTGCCAGCAGTCTGGTGGGACAGTTCTATGGCTACACCTTC	CASSLVGQFYGYTF